Below are 5 T cell receptor beta chains sequenced from a single sample in a study of blood T cell repertoires in COVID-19. Profiling relied on immunoSEQ multiplex PCR, and the TCRdb table lists in-frame clones only, not all of them. The sample carries roughly 250,000 clones, roughly 80% recorded once. Specimen: peripheral blood. These TCRs come from a man between 50 and 59 years old with active or convalescent COVID-19.

This chain uses TRBV9 with TRBJ1-6, with 7 bases fitting TRBD1. Germline V CDR1 and CDR2: SGDLS, YYNGEE. Trimming took 4 bases from V and 1 from J; bases not matched to a gene: 5. The CDR3 sequence is 16 residues long. CDR3 in amino acids: CASSLRDSSYNSPLHF. The CDR3 nucleotides read TGTGCCAGCAGCCTTCGGGACAGTTCCTATAATTCACCCCTCCACTTT.

This chain joins TRBV5-6 and TRBJ1-2; D possibly corresponds to TRBD1 (5 bases). Trimming pared 0 bases from V and 8 bases from J, leaving 14 bases between. Germline assignment: CDR1 SGHDT and CDR2 YYEEEE. The CDR3 length is 14 residues. The CDR3 protein is CASSLDGHFLGYTF. The DNA for the CDR3 is TGTGCCAGCAGCTTGGATGGACATTTCCTCGGCTACACCTTC. The full variable domain, rest sourced from reference TRBV5-6 and TRBJ1-2, is DAGVTQSPTHLIKTRGQQVTLRCSPKSGHDTVSWYQQALGQGPQFIFQYYEEEERQRGNFPDRFSGHQFPNYSSELNVNALLLGDSALYLCASSLDGHFLGYTFGSGTRLTVV.

V gene TRBV30 combines with J gene TRBJ2-5; weak D call: TRBD1 (6 bases). Germline V gene data show CDR1 as GTSNPN and CDR2 as SVGIG (reference sequence). Between the trimmed V and J ends, which lost 0 bases and 5 bases, there was a span of 13 bases. The CDR3 spans 14 residues. The CDR3: CAWSVPRTVETQYF. The CDR3 DNA reads as TGTGCCTGGAGTGTACCAAGGACAGTTGAGACCCAGTACTTC.

The V call is TRBV6-5, the J call TRBJ2-7; 7 nucleotides line up with TRBD1. With 6 bases clipped from V and 0 bases from J, the junction kept 8 bases outside the gene matches. CDR3 length: 15 amino acids. Germline V gene lookup returns CDR1 MNHEY and CDR2 SVGAGI. CDR3 amino acids: CASSGDRAASYEQYF. The DNA of the CDR3 is TGTGCCAGCAGCGGTGACAGGGCGGCCTCCTACGAGCAGTACTTC.

The rearrangement joins TRBV3-1 (or the pseudogene TRBV3-2) to TRBJ1-1; maybe TRBD1 (5 bases). Germline V gene sequence: CDR1 LGHDT, CDR2 YNNKEL (reference sequence). The V end was cut by 8 bases, the J end by 7 bases, with 14 bases between. This CDR3 has 12 residues. Here the CDR3 DNA reads TGTGCCAGCGGTGGGGCGAAGGGTGAAGCTTTCTTT. This gives the protein CASGGAKGEAFF.